Listed here is a single T cell receptor (beta chain). TCRdb's copy holds only in-frame clones and misses some; the assay was immunoSEQ multiplex PCR. The sample carries about 490,000 clones, roughly 88% recorded once. This record belongs to a study of blood T cell repertoires in COVID-19. About the study: Samples of COVID-19 (acute and convalescent) were obtained from the United States, Italy and Spain.

CDR3 size: 14 residues. The V end lost 1 base, the J end lost 4 bases, and 8 bases lay between the germline ends. From germline, CDR1 is LGHDT and CDR2 YNNKEL (reference sequence). Sequences were obtained from peripheral blood. The V and J genes are TRBV3-1 (or the pseudogene TRBV3-2) and TRBJ1-3; D unresolved. This TCR was sampled from a human donor in a cohort sampled during active COVID-19. The CDR3 protein is CASSQGPVGNTIYF. CDR3 nucleotides: TGTGCCAGCAGCCAAGGGCCAGTAGGAAACACCATATATTTT.